Below, one T cell receptor beta chain is given with its context. Its antigen is currently unknown. This sample is part of a study of STAT3 mutations in large granular lymphocyte leukemia. Whole-study findings and limits: Every T-cell large granular lymphocyte leukemia patient had at least one immunodominant TCR beta clonotype. No sample exists from the first appearance of each clone.

CDR3 length: 15 amino acids. Trimming removed 3 bases from V and 1 base from J; junction bases left unmatched: 4. Looked up from germline, CDR1 is SGHNT and CDR2 is YYREEE (reference sequence). TCRdb keeps only in-frame clones here, not all; method: immunoSEQ multiplex PCR. The table includes about 10,000 clones, roughly 54% detected once. The V call is TRBV5-4, the J call TRBJ2-5; 9 bases are a match to TRBD2. This receptor was taken from a boy between 5 and 17 years old with T-cell large granular lymphocyte leukemia. Some clones in this sample may be carry-over from other donors' samples. The material sequenced was peripheral blood mononuclear cells. CDR3 loop: CASSSSGNVQETQYF. Written as DNA, the CDR3 is TGTGCCAGCAGCTCTAGCGGGAACGTCCAAGAGACCCAGTACTTC.